The present TCR beta chain was sequenced within a study of shared clonotypes between healthy human individuals. Study-level information: Three CD4 naive, three CD4 memory, two CD8 naive and one CD8 memory plate were used per donor.

In the naive CD8 group, cells lacked CD45RO and were positively selected for CCR7, so terminally differentiated effector memory CD45RA+ cells were left out. Recent acute infections and vaccinations were absent in the healthy HIV-negative adult donors. The V gene's germline CDR1 is MNHEY and CDR2 SVGAGI. This CDR3 is 14 amino acids long. The ends were cut back, 0 bases at V and 6 bases at J, with 11 bases in the middle. Generated by immunoSEQ multiplex PCR, the TCRdb table keeps only in-frame clones and is missing some. The sample lists about 600,000 clones; more than 95% were seen once. This chain joins TRBV6-5 and TRBJ1-2, with D unclear. This TCR derives from a man aged 25 to 45 in good health. Specimen: naive CD8+ T cells sorted from blood. The DNA of the CDR3 is TGTGCCAGCAGTTACTCGAACGGGTTCCATGGCTACACCTTC. The encoded protein is CASSYSNGFHGYTF.